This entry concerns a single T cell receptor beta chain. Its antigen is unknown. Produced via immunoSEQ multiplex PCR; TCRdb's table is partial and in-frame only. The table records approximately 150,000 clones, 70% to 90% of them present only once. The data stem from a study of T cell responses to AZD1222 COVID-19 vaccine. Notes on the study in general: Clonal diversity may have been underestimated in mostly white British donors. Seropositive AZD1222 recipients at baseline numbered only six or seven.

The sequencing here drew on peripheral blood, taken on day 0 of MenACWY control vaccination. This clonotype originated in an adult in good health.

The CDR3 DNA is TGCAGCGTTGAAGATCCACCGGGGGCTAGCGGGAGACAAGAGACCCAGTACTTC. It yields the protein CSVEDPPGASGRQETQYF. The chain has TRBV29-1 and TRBJ2-5; TRBD2 aligns across 10 bases. This CDR3 is 18 amino acids long. In germline, CDR1 is SQVTM, CDR2 ANQGSEA. V gave up 0 bases and J gave up 2 bases; unmatched junction bases: 12.